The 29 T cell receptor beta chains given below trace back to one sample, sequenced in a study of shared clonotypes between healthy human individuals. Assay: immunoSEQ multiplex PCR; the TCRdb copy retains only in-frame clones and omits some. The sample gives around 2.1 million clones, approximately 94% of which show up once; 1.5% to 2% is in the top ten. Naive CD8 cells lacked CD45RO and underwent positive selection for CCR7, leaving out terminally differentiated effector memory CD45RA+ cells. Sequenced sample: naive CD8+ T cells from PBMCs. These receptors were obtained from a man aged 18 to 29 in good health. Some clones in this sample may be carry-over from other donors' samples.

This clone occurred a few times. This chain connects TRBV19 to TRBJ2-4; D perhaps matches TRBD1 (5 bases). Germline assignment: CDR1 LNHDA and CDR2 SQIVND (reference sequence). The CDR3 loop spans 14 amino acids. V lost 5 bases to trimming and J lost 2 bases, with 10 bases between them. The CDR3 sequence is CASSAPGTKNIQYF. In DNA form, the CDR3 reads TGTGCCAGTAGTGCGCCAGGGACCAAAAACATTCAGTACTTC. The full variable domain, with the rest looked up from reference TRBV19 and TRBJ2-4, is DGGITQSPKYLFRKEGQNVTLSCEQNLNHDAMYWYRQDPGQGLRLIYYSQIVNDFQKGDIAEGYSVSREKKESFPLTVTSAQKNPTAFYLCASSAPGTKNIQYFGAGTRLSVL.

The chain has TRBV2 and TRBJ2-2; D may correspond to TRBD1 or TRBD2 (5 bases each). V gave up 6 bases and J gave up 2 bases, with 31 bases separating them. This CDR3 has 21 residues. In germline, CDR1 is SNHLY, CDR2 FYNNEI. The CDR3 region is CASSKYIHRPPGPRNTGELFF. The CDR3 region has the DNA TGTGCCAGCAGCAAATACATCCATCGACCCCCGGGACCGAGAAACACCGGGGAGCTGTTTTTT.

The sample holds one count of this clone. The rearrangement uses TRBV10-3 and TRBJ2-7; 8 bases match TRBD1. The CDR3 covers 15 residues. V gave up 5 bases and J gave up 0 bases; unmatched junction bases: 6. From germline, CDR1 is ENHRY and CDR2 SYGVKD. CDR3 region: CAISLGQENSYEQYF. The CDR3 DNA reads TGTGCCATCAGTCTGGGACAGGAGAACTCCTACGAGCAGTACTTC.

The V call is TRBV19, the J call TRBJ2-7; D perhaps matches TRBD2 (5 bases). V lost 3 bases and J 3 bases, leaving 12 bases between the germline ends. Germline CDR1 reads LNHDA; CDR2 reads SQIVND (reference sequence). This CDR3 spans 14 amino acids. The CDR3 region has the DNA TGTGCCAGTAGTATCACGGACTCGGACTACGAGCAGTACTTC. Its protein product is CASSITDSDYEQYF.

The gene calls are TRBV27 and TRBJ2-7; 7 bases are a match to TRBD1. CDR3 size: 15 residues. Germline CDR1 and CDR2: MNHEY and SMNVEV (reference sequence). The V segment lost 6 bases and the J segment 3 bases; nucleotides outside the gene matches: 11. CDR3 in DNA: TGTGCCAGCAGCCAAAGGGGGACAGACATCTACGAGCAGTACTTC. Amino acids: CASSQRGTDIYEQYF.

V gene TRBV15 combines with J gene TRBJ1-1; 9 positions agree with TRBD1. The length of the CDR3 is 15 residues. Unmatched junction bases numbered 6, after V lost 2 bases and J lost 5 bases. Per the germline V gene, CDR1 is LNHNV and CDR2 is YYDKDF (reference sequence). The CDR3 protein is CATSRSDRGLTEAFF. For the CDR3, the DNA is TGTGCCACCAGCAGATCGGACAGGGGATTAACTGAAGCTTTCTTT. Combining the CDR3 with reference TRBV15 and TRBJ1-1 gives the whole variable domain DAMVIQNPRYQVTQFGKPVTLSCSQTLNHNVMYWYQQKSSQAPKLLFHYYDKDFNNEADTPDNFQSRRPNTSFCFLDIRSPGLGDTAMYLCATSRSDRGLTEAFFGQGTRLTVV.

The CDR3 DNA is TGTGCCAGCAGTGGATGGGGGGGCTCCTACGAGCAGTACTTC. It specifies CASSGWGGSYEQYF. The chain is built from TRBV6-1 and TRBJ2-7, with 7 bases that match TRBD2. Germline assignment: CDR1 MNHNS and CDR2 SASEGT. The J segment lost 0 bases and the V segment lost 4 bases, leaving 3 bases of the junction unmatched. The CDR3 has 14 residues.

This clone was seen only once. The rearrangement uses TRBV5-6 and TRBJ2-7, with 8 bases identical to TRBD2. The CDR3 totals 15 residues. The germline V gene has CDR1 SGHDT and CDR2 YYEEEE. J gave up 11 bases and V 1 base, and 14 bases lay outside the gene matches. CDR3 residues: CASSLSVAGLMLEYF. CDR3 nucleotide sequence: TGTGCCAGCAGCTTGTCAGTAGCGGGGCTAATGTTGGAGTACTTC.

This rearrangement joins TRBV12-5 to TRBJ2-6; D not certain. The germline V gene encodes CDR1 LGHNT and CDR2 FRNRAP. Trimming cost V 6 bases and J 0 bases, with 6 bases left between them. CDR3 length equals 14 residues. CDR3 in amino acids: CASGYSSGANVLTF. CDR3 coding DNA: TGTGCTAGTGGCTATAGCTCTGGGGCCAACGTCCTGACTTTC.

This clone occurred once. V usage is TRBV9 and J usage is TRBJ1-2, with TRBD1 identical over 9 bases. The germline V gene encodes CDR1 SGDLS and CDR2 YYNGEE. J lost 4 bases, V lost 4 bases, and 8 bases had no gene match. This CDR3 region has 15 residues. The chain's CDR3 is CASSPRDREAYGYTF. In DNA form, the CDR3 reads TGTGCCAGCAGCCCACGGGACAGGGAAGCCTATGGCTACACCTTC.

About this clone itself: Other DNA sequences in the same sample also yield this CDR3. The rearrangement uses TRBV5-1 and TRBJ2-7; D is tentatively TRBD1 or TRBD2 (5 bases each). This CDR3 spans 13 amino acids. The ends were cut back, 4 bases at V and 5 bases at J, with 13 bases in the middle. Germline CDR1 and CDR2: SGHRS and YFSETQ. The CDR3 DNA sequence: TGCGCCAGCAGCCTGGGTCGAGGGGACGAGCAGTACTTC. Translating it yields CASSLGRGDEQYF.

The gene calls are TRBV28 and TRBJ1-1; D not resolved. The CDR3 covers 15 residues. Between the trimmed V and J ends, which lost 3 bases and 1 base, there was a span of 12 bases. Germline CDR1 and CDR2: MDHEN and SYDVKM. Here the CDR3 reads CASSFQVDGNTEAFF. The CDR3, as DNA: TGTGCCAGCAGTTTCCAGGTGGACGGGAACACTGAAGCTTTCTTT.

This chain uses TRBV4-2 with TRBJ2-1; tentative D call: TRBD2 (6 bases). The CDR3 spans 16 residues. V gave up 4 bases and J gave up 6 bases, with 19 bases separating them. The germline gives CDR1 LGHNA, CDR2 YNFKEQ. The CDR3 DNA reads TGTGCCAGCAGCCTCCAGACTAGTTTGACGGTCAATGAGCAGTTCTTC. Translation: CASSLQTSLTVNEQFF.

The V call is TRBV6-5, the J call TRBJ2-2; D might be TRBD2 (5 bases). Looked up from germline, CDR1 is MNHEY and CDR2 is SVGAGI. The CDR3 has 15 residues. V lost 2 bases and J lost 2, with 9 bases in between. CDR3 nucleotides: TGTGCCAGCAGTTACGGACTGACAAACACCGGGGAGCTGTTTTTT. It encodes CASSYGLTNTGELFF.

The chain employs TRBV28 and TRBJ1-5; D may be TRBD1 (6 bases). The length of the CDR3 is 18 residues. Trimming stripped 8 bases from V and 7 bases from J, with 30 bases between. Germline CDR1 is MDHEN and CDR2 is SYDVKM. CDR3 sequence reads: CASDTVRVDAGTNQPQHF. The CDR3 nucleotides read TGTGCCAGCGACACAGTACGGGTAGATGCCGGGACAAACCAGCCCCAGCATTTT.

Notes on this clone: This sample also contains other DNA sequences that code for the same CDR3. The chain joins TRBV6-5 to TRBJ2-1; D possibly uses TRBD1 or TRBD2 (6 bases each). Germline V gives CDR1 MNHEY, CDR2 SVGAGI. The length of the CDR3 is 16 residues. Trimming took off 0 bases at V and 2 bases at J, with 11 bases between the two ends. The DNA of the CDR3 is TGTGCCAGCAGTTACTCCGCAGGGGAGGCCTACAATGAGCAGTTCTTC. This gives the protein CASSYSAGEAYNEQFF.

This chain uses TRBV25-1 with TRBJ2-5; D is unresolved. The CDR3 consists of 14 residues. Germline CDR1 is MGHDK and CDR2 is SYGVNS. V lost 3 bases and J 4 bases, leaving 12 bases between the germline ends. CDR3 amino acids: CASSDRSWGETQYF. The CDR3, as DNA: TGTGCCAGCAGTGATCGGTCCTGGGGAGAGACCCAGTACTTC.

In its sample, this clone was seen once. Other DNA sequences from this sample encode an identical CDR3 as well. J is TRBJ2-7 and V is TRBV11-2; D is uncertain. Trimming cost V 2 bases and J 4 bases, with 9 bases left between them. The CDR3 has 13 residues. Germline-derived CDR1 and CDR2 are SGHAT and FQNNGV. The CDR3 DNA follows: TGTGCCAGCAGCTTATTAGCCCCGTACGAGCAGTACTTC. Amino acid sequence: CASSLLAPYEQYF. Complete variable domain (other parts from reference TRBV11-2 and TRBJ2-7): EAGVAQSPRYKIIEKRQSVAFWCNPISGHATLYWYQQILGQGPKLLIQFQNNGVVDDSQLPKDRFSAERLKGVDSTLKIQPAKLEDSAVYLCASSLLAPYEQYFGPGTRLTVT.

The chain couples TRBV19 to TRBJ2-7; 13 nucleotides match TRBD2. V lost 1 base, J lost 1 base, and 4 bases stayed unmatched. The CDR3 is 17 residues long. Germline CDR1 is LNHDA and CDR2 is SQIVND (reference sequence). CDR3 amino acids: CASSIGGTSGTSYEQYF. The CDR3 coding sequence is TGTGCCAGTAGTATAGGTGGGACTAGCGGGACTTCCTACGAGCAGTACTTC. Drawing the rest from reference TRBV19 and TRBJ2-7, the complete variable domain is DGGITQSPKYLFRKEGQNVTLSCEQNLNHDAMYWYRQDPGQGLRLIYYSQIVNDFQKGDIAEGYSVSREKKESFPLTVTSAQKNPTAFYLCASSIGGTSGTSYEQYFGPGTRLTVT.

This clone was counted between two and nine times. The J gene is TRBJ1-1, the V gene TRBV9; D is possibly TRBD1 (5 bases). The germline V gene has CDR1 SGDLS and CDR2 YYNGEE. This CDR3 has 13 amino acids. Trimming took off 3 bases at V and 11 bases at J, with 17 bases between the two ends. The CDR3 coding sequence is TGTGCCAGCAGCGAAATAGGACACCCCGGGGCTTTCTTT. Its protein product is CASSEIGHPGAFF. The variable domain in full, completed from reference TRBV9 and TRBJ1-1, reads DSGVTQTPKHLITATGQRVTLRCSPRSGDLSVYWYQQSLDQGLQFLIQYYNGEERAKGNILERFSAQQFPDLHSELNLSSLELGDSALYFCASSEIGHPGAFFGQGTRLTVV.

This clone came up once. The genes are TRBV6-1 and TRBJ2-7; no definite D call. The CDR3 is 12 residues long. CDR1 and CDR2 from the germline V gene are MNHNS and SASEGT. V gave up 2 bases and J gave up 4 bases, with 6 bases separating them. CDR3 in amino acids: CASSELGYEQYF. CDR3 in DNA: TGTGCCAGCAGTGAATTAGGATACGAGCAGTACTTC.

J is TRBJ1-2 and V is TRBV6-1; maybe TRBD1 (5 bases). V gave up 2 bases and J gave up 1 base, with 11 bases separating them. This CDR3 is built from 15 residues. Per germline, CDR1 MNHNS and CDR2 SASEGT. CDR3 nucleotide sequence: TGTGCCAGCAGTGAATGGGTGGGGGTTAACTATGGCTACACCTTC. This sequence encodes CASSEWVGVNYGYTF.

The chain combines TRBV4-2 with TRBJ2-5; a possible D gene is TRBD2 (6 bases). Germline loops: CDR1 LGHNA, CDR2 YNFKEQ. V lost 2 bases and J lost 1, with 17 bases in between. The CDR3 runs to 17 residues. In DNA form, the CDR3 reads TGTGCCAGCAGCCAAAGCAGAACTAGCTCCCCCCAAGAGACCCAGTACTTC. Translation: CASSQSRTSSPQETQYF.

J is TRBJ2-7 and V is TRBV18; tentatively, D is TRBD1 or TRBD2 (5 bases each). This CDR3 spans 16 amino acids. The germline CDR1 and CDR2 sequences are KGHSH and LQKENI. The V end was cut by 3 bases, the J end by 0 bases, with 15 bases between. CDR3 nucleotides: TGTGCCAGCTCACCGGTGGGGGTCCATACCTCCTACGAGCAGTACTTC. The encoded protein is CASSPVGVHTSYEQYF.

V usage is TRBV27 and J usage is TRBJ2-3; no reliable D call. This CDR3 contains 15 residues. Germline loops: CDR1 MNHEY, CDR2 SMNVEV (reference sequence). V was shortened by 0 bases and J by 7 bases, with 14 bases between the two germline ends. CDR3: CASSLSISAMNTQYF. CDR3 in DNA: TGTGCCAGCAGTTTATCAATCTCAGCAATGAATACGCAGTATTTT.

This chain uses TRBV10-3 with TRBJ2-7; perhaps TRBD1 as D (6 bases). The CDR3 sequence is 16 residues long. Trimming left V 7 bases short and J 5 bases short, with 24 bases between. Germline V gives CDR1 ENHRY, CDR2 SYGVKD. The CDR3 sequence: CAITGAPLTGANEQYF. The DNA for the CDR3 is TGTGCCATCACAGGGGCACCATTAACTGGTGCCAACGAGCAGTACTTC.

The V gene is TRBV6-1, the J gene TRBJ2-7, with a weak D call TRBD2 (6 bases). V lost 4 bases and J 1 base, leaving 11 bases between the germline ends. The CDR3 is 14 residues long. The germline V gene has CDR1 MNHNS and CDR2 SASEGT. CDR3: CASSVWGTSYEQYF. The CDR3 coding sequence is TGTGCCAGCAGTGTTTGGGGGACTTCCTACGAGCAGTACTTC.

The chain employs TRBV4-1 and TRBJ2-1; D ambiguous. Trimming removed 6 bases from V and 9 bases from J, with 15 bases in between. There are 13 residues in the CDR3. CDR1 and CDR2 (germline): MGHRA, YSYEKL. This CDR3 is CASRPSSDFEQFF. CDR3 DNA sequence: TGCGCCAGCAGACCAAGTTCGGATTTTGAGCAGTTCTTC.

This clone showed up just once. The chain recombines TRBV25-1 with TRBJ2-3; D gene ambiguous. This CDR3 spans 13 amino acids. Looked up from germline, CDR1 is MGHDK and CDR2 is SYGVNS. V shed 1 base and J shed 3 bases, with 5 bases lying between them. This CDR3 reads CASSESRTDTQYF. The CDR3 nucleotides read TGTGCCAGCAGTGAATCGAGAACAGATACGCAGTATTTT.